This entry lists 22 T cell receptor beta chains sequenced from one sample in a study of cytomegalovirus exposure and HLA in healthy donors. Method: immunoSEQ multiplex PCR; TCRdb's copy keeps in-frame clones and lacks some. The sample yields 75,000 to 90,000 clones, 90% to 95% seen once. The sequenced material came from PBMCs. The source of these receptors is a woman under 30 in good health and CMV-seronegative.

This sequence joins TRBV29-1 and TRBJ2-3, with 8 bases aligning to TRBD1. V lost 7 bases, J lost 2 bases, and 11 bases stayed unmatched. The germline V gene has CDR1 SQVTM and CDR2 ANQGSEA. The CDR3 has 15 residues. Here the CDR3 DNA reads TGCAGCGGGCTAGCCGGGACAGGATACACAGATACGCAGTATTTT. This sequence encodes CSGLAGTGYTDTQYF.

This clone was seen only once. An end of the junction does not agree with germline; a read error may underlie this. This chain joins TRBV11-3 and TRBJ2-3, with 7 bases aligning to TRBD1. CDR3 length equals 10 residues. Germline V gives CDR1 SGHNT, CDR2 YENEEA. The CDR3 DNA is TGTGCCAGCAGCCGTGGACAGGTAAGTTTT. As protein: CASSRGQVSF.

The chain couples TRBV27 to TRBJ1-4; possible D gene TRBD1, 6 bases. Between the trimmed V and J ends, which lost 6 bases and 1 base, there was a span of 9 bases. Germline V gene lookup returns CDR1 MNHEY and CDR2 SMNVEV (reference sequence). The CDR3 sequence is 14 residues long. The CDR3 is CASRAQGTNEKLFF. CDR3 DNA: TGTGCCAGCAGGGCACAGGGAACTAATGAAAAACTGTTTTTT.

The chain uses TRBV27 and TRBJ2-1, with 9 bases that match TRBD2. CDR3 size: 16 residues. Germline loops: CDR1 MNHEY, CDR2 SMNVEV (reference sequence). After removal of 3 bases from V and 10 bases from J, the junction contained 13 bases not matched to a gene. In DNA form, the CDR3 reads TGTGCCAGCAGTTTGTCGGGGGGAGCGGGAGGACGGGAGCAGTTCTTC. It codes for CASSLSGGAGGREQFF.

This clone was found once. This chain links TRBV6-5 with TRBJ2-7; the D is unclear. Germline CDR1 reads MNHEY; CDR2 reads SVGAGI. Deletions cut 0 bases from V and 2 bases from J, with 11 bases between. The CDR3 spans 15 residues. The CDR3 sequence is CASSYSETVTYEQYF. The CDR3 DNA reads TGTGCCAGCAGTTACTCGGAAACAGTAACCTACGAGCAGTACTTC.

The rearrangement joins TRBV7-9 to TRBJ1-4, with 7 bases aligning to TRBD1. The CDR3 sequence is 18 residues long. Trimming at V came to 6 bases and at J to 1 base, leaving 14 bases not matched to a gene. Germline loops: CDR1 SEHNR, CDR2 FQNEAQ (reference sequence). CDR3 loop: CASRTSPGQKRTNEKLFF. Here the CDR3 DNA reads TGTGCCAGCAGAACCTCTCCGGGACAGAAGAGAACTAATGAAAAACTGTTTTTT. Using reference TRBV7-9 and TRBJ1-4 for the parts outside the CDR3, the full variable domain is DTGVSQNPRHKITKRGQNVTFRCDPISEHNRLYWYRQTLGQGPEFLTYFQNEAQLEKSRLLSDRFSAERPKGSFSTLEIQRTEQGDSAMYLCASRTSPGQKRTNEKLFFGSGTQLSVL.

V and J are TRBV27 and TRBJ2-5; 7 positions match TRBD2. CDR1 and CDR2 (germline): MNHEY, SMNVEV (reference sequence). V lost 5 bases to trimming and J lost 1 base; unmatched junction nucleotides: 7. This CDR3 has 15 amino acids. The CDR3 region is CASSPLSGSQETQYF. CDR3 sequence (DNA): TGTGCCAGCAGTCCCCTTAGCGGGTCCCAAGAGACCCAGTACTTC.

V gene TRBV28 combines with J gene TRBJ2-1; no definite D call. The CDR3 is 13 residues long. Germline V gene lookup returns CDR1 MDHEN and CDR2 SYDVKM. V was trimmed by 5 bases and J by 16 bases, leaving 21 bases between them. The CDR3 reads CASSTRSFGLTFF. In nucleotides, the CDR3 is TGTGCCAGCAGTACCCGTTCCTTCGGTTTGACATTCTTC.

The DNA of the CDR3 is TGTGCCAGTAGTATACTGAAGACTAGCGGCACCGGGGAGCTGTTTTTT. The encoded protein is CASSILKTSGTGELFF. The J gene is TRBJ2-2, the V gene TRBV19, with 9 nucleotides matching TRBD2. Germline CDR1 LNHDA, CDR2 SQIVND (reference sequence). The CDR3 spans 16 residues. The V and J ends lost 2 bases and 4 bases, in that order; junction bases with no gene match: 5.

The chain has TRBV7-2 and TRBJ2-4; the match to TRBD1 covers 9 bases. Germline CDR1 and CDR2: SGHTA and FQGNSA. There are 16 residues in the CDR3. Germline trimming cut 4 bases from V and 2 bases from J; bases unmatched to any gene: 6. The chain's CDR3 is CASSSRTGAPKNIQYF. The CDR3 DNA reads TGTGCCAGCAGCTCTCGGACAGGGGCTCCCAAAAACATTCAGTACTTC. The entire variable domain, with the rest obtained from reference TRBV7-2 and TRBJ2-4, is as follows: GAGVSQSPSNKVTEKGKDVELRCDPISGHTALYWYRQSLGQGLEFLIYFQGNSAPDKSGLPSDRFSAERTGGSVSTLTIQRTQQEDSAVYLCASSSRTGAPKNIQYFGAGTRLSVL.

This chain joins TRBV9 and TRBJ2-5; D is uncertain. Trimming cost V 4 bases and J 1 base, with 14 bases left between them. Germline loops: CDR1 SGDLS, CDR2 YYNGEE. The CDR3 spans 15 residues. The CDR3 loop is CASSPYGQTQETQYF. The CDR3 coding sequence is TGTGCCAGCAGCCCATATGGGCAGACCCAAGAGACCCAGTACTTC.

This clone showed up just once. The J gene is TRBJ2-1, the V gene TRBV5-1, with 7 bases aligning to TRBD2. Trimming cost V 2 bases and J 9 bases; bases outside gene matches: 5. This CDR3 has 13 amino acids. Germline assignment: CDR1 SGHRS and CDR2 YFSETQ. The CDR3 here is CASSLGWGGEQFF. In DNA, the CDR3 is TGCGCCAGCAGCTTAGGGTGGGGGGGTGAGCAGTTCTTC.

V usage is TRBV2 and J usage is TRBJ1-2, with 7 bases lining up with TRBD1. V shed 6 bases, J shed 1 base, and the junction held 5 bases outside the gene matches. Germline CDR1 reads SNHLY; CDR2 reads FYNNEI. This CDR3 is 14 amino acids long. The DNA for the CDR3 is TGTGCCAGCAGGGGGGACAGTTTTAACTATGGCTACACCTTC. It translates to CASRGDSFNYGYTF.

The gene calls are TRBV6-6 and TRBJ1-5, with TRBD1 matching 7 bases. The CDR3 runs to 12 residues. The trim removed 7 bases at V and 4 bases at J, leaving 1 base unmatched. Germline CDR1 and CDR2: MNHNY and SVGAGI (reference sequence). This CDR3 reads CASTGGNQPQHF. The CDR3 coding sequence is TGTGCCAGCACAGGGGGGAATCAGCCCCAGCATTTT.

V and J are TRBV6-6 and TRBJ1-2; 8 bases agree with TRBD1. V was clipped by 2 bases and J by 7 bases; unmatched bases: 9. Germline CDR1 reads MNHNY; CDR2 reads SVGAGI (reference sequence). The CDR3 has 15 residues. The CDR3: CASSYPRRQGAGYTF. DNA of the CDR3: TGTGCCAGCAGTTACCCTCGTAGGCAGGGGGCTGGCTACACCTTC.

This clone has just one count. The gene calls are TRBV11-2 and TRBJ1-6; D remains unclear. The V end lost 4 bases, the J end lost 9 bases, and 13 bases lay between the germline ends. Germline lookup yields CDR1 SGHAT and CDR2 FQNNGV. The CDR3 spans 14 residues. In DNA form, the CDR3 reads TGTGCCAGCAGCTGGGGAGATGGCGGTTCACCCCTCCACTTT. Encoded protein: CASSWGDGGSPLHF.

This chain connects TRBV9 to TRBJ1-3; TRBD1 matches 9 bases. In germline, CDR1 is SGDLS, CDR2 YYNGEE. The CDR3 length is 16 residues. Trimming at V came to 6 bases and at J to 0 bases, leaving 7 bases not matched to a gene. CDR3 DNA: TGTGCCAGCAACCTCGGGACAGGGAGCTCTGGAAACACCATATATTTT. As protein: CASNLGTGSSGNTIYF.

This chain links TRBV5-4 with TRBJ2-3; 11 bases fit TRBD2. The germline V gene has CDR1 SGHNT and CDR2 YYREEE (reference sequence). The CDR3 covers 18 residues. The junction had 18 bases not matched to a gene; V was cut back by 4 bases and J by 8 bases. CDR3: CASSMGRALAGGFPTQYF. The DNA for the CDR3 is TGTGCCAGCAGCATGGGGCGGGCCCTAGCGGGGGGTTTTCCTACGCAGTATTTT.

The table lists this clone with a count of one. The chain recombines TRBV28 with TRBJ2-7; 10 bases are a match to TRBD1. V lost 6 bases, J lost 3 bases, and 20 bases stayed unmatched. The CDR3 is 19 residues long. CDR1 MDHEN and CDR2 SYDVKM come from the germline V gene. CDR3 region: CASRIGTGVTRGTNYEQYF. The CDR3 DNA reads as TGTGCCAGCAGAATTGGGACAGGGGTTACGCGGGGGACCAACTACGAGCAGTACTTC. Drawing the rest from reference TRBV28 and TRBJ2-7, the complete variable domain is DVKVTQSSRYLVKRTGEKVFLECVQDMDHENMFWYRQDPGLGLRLIYFSYDVKMKEKGDIPEGYSVSREKKERFSLILESASTNQTSMYLCASRIGTGVTRGTNYEQYFGPGTRLTVT.

As for this clone: Germline is not matched at one junction end, which may reflect a read error. This chain connects TRBV28 to TRBJ2-5; TRBD2 aligns across 11 bases. The CDR3 has 15 residues. Germline CDR1 is MDHEN and CDR2 is SYDVKM. The chain's CDR3 is CASILAGGPPETQYF. The CDR3 coding sequence is TGTGCCAGCATTTTAGCGGGAGGGCCCCCAGAGACCCAGTACTTC.

This rearrangement joins TRBV14 to TRBJ2-7, with TRBD1 as a possible D gene (7 bases). V was clipped by 6 bases and J by 3 bases, with 15 bases between them. CDR1 and CDR2 (germline): SGHDN, FVKESK. The CDR3 is 14 amino acids. The CDR3 sequence: CASRYRQGLYEQYF. The CDR3 region has the DNA TGTGCCAGCAGATATCGACAGGGACTCTACGAGCAGTACTTC.

The J gene is TRBJ2-1, the V gene TRBV5-8, with 7 bases aligning to TRBD2. Germline trimming cut 5 bases from V and 3 bases from J; bases unmatched to any gene: 11. CDR3 length equals 16 residues. The V gene's germline CDR1 is SGHTS and CDR2 YDEGEE. The CDR3 spells CASRAQGLADYNEQFF. DNA of the CDR3: TGTGCCAGCAGGGCCCAGGGCCTAGCGGACTACAATGAGCAGTTCTTC.